These T cell receptor beta chains were read from a single sample in a study of T cell responses to AZD1222 COVID-19 vaccine. TCRdb's table, derived via immunoSEQ multiplex PCR, lists solely in-frame clones and lacks some. The sample carries around 130,000 clones, around 90% recorded once. Sample: peripheral blood, taken 28 days after the second AZD1222 dose. The receptors shown here come from an adult who received the AZD1222 COVID-19 vaccine. Each CDR3 is given with its conserved first and last residue. Each record gives: D gene, V gene, J gene, CDR3 protein, CDR3 DNA. D genes are given only for firm matches.

d_call: TRBD2
v_call: TRBV19
j_call: TRBJ2-1
cdr3_aa: CASSIGGREYNEQFF
cdr3_nt: TGTGCCAGTAGTATAGGCGGGAGGGAATACAATGAGCAGTTCTTC

d_call: .
v_call: TRBV27
j_call: TRBJ1-1
cdr3_aa: CASKIPGATEAFF
cdr3_nt: TGTGCCAGCAAGATTCCGGGGGCAACTGAAGCTTTCTTT

d_call: .
v_call: TRBV6-5
j_call: TRBJ1-2
cdr3_aa: CASSYSTANYGYTF
cdr3_nt: TGTGCCAGCAGTTACTCGACAGCAAACTATGGCTACACCTTC

d_call: .
v_call: TRBV5-6
j_call: TRBJ1-1
cdr3_aa: CASSWGPEAFF
cdr3_nt: TGTGCCAGCAGCTGGGGGCCTGAAGCTTTCTTT

d_call: .
v_call: TRBV7-9
j_call: TRBJ1-6
cdr3_aa: CASSAGRESSSPLHF
cdr3_nt: TGTGCCAGCAGCGCCGGCCGGGAGTCGAGTTCACCCCTCCACTTT

d_call: .
v_call: TRBV28
j_call: TRBJ1-1
cdr3_aa: CTSSSNDANTEAFF
cdr3_nt: TGTACCAGCAGTTCCAACGACGCGAACACTGAAGCTTTCTTT

d_call: .
v_call: TRBV30
j_call: TRBJ1-5
cdr3_aa: CAWSVLRENQPQHF
cdr3_nt: TGTGCCTGGAGTGTCTTGAGAGAAAATCAGCCCCAGCATTTT

d_call: .
v_call: TRBV13
j_call: TRBJ2-5
cdr3_aa: CASSRLQGKETQYF
cdr3_nt: TGTGCCAGCAGCCGCCTACAGGGAAAAGAGACCCAGTACTTC

d_call: .
v_call: TRBV10-3
j_call: TRBJ1-1
cdr3_aa: CAISESRQNTEAFF
cdr3_nt: TGTGCCATCAGTGAGTCACGGCAGAACACTGAAGCTTTCTTT

d_call: TRBD2
v_call: TRBV7-6
j_call: TRBJ2-1
cdr3_aa: CASSLGLAGTNEQFF
cdr3_nt: TGTGCCAGCAGCTTGGGACTAGCGGGAACCAATGAGCAGTTCTTC